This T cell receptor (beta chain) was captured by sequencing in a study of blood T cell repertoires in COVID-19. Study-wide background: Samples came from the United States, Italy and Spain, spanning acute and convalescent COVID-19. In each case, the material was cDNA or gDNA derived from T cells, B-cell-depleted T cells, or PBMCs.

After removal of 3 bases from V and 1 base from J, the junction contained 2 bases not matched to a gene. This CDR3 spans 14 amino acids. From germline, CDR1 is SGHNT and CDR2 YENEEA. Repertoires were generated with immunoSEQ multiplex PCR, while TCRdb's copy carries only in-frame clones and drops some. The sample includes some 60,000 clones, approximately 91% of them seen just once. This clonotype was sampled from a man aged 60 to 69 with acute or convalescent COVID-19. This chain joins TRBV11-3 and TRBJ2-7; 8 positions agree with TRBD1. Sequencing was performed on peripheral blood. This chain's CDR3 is CASSFTGGSYEQYF. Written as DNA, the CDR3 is TGTGCCAGCAGCTTTACAGGGGGGTCCTACGAGCAGTACTTC.